This T cell receptor (beta chain) was sequenced in a study of blood T cells in healthy people across ages. Overall study findings and caveats: Across the age range, TCR beta diversity per million T cells fell in a roughly linear way. A strong correlation between TCR beta diversity and naive T cell percentage was seen.

A second about 6 to 12 cycle PCR used barcoded and J-beta primers. TCRdb re-called the 5' RACE reads through MiXCR, storing one row per CDR3 protein. The data contain 800,000 to 950,000 distinct CDR3 sequences, under 40% of them singletons. This clonotype has at least ten counts. Its antigen remains unidentified. CDR3 length: 14 amino acids. V lost 6 bases to trimming and J lost 4 bases; unmatched junction nucleotides: 8. Per the germline V gene, CDR1 is SQVTM and CDR2 is ANQGSEA. Sample: blood. The V gene is TRBV29-1, the J gene TRBJ2-3; TRBD1 matches 9 bases. The receptor comes from a man aged 18 to 30 in good health. The CDR3 is CSVAGTGRADTQYF. CDR3 nucleotides: TGCAGCGTAGCCGGGACAGGGCGGGCAGATACGCAGTATTTT.